These 3 T cell receptor beta chains were sequenced from one sample in a study of patients and donors after allogeneic stem cell transplantation. TCRdb called the RT-PCR reads again in MiXCR, with one record for every CDR3 protein. The sample yields under 95,000 distinct CDR3 sequences, around 5% seen once. The sample comprised blood, either unsorted or a sorted T cell fraction (not recorded which). All receptors derive from a human donor who was either an allogeneic HSCT recipient or a stem cell or donor lymphocyte infusion donor (not recorded which). It is not recorded whose cells these are; they may come from a transplant donor.

This clonotype was seen ten or more times. The chain has TRBV12-3 or TRBV12-4 and TRBJ1-6; 7 nucleotides line up with TRBD1. CDR3 size: 13 residues. V shed 6 bases, J shed 7 bases, and the junction held 3 bases outside the gene matches. The CDR3 region has the DNA TGTGCCAGCAGACCGGGACAGAATTCACCCCTCCACTTT. It codes for CASRPGQNSPLHF.

This clonotype has more than one count but fewer than ten. The chain couples TRBV5-5 to TRBJ1-2, with D perhaps matching TRBD1 (5 bases). Trimming left V 0 bases short and J 4 bases short, with 13 bases between. The CDR3 has 15 residues. Germline CDR1 SGHKS, CDR2 YYEKEE (reference sequence). The CDR3, as DNA: TGTGCCAGCAGCTTGGATGCCCAGGGACTCTATGGCTACACCTTC. Amino acid sequence: CASSLDAQGLYGYTF.

This rearrangement joins TRBV18 to TRBJ2-7; D is perhaps TRBD1 (5 bases). This CDR3 region has 14 residues. Germline CDR1 reads KGHSH; CDR2 reads LQKENI. Trimming shortened V by 0 bases and J by 4 bases, and 10 bases separated the two germline ends. CDR3 nucleotide sequence: TGTGCCAGCTCACCACCGGCACAGGTATACGAGCAGTACTTC. It yields the protein CASSPPAQVYEQYF.